This passage covers 21 T cell receptor beta chains from one sample sequenced in a study of T cell responses to AZD1222 COVID-19 vaccine (dated by TCRdb to the early 2020s). Library preparation used the immunoSEQ multiplex PCR assay. In its TCRdb copy, this immuneACCESS table keeps in-frame sequences only and misses some clones. Where compared with another copy, unresolved V genes explain less than half of these, and the others have no known cause. For this sample the table gives about 150,000 clones, of which roughly 92% were detected only once. The ten largest clones represent 1.3% of the sample. This sample's time point label indicates: baseline before first vaccination. This specimen was peripheral blood, taken on day 0 of AZD1222 vaccination. The source is an adult in good health.

The V gene is TRBV5-1, the J gene TRBJ1-4, with 7 bases lining up with TRBD1. The V gene's germline CDR1 is SGHRS and CDR2 YFSETQ. V dropped 0 bases and J dropped 0; count of bases not matched to a gene: 8. This CDR3 contains 18 residues. The CDR3 DNA sequence: TGCGCCAGCAGCTTGGGGATCTTAACAGGGGCAACTAATGAAAAACTGTTTTTT. Its translation: CASSLGILTGATNEKLFF.

CDR3 in DNA: TGTGCTAGTGGTTTGATCGGGGCAGGGGACAATGAGCAGTTCTTC. Encoded protein: CASGLIGAGDNEQFF. The J gene is TRBJ2-1, the V gene TRBV12-5, with D perhaps TRBD1 (6 bases). Trimming took off 2 bases at V and 5 bases at J, with 13 bases between the two ends. CDR3 size: 15 residues. Germline V lookup: CDR1 LGHNT, CDR2 FRNRAP.

The rearrangement links TRBV30 to TRBJ1-1; D is undetermined. Germline lookup yields CDR1 GTSNPN and CDR2 SVGIG (reference sequence). V lost 3 bases and J lost 3, with 11 bases in between. The CDR3 is 13 residues long. The CDR3 sequence: CAWSFQRDTEAFF. The CDR3, as DNA: TGTGCCTGGAGCTTCCAAAGGGACACTGAAGCTTTCTTT.

The V gene is TRBV6-2 or TRBV6-3, the J gene TRBJ1-6, with TRBD1 matching over 7 bases. Germline CDR1 and CDR2: MNHEY and SVGEGT. After removal of 5 bases from V and 7 bases from J, the junction contained 8 bases not matched to a gene. The CDR3 is 15 residues long. For the CDR3, the DNA is TGTGCCAGCAGTACAGCCGGGACAGTAAATTCACCCCTCCACTTT. Its protein is CASSTAGTVNSPLHF.

For this clone: Sequence at one end of the junction differs from germline and may be a read error. The chain joins TRBV7-6 to TRBJ1-1; a possible D gene is TRBD1 (5 bases). In germline, CDR1 is SGHVS, CDR2 FNYEAQ. This CDR3 has 12 amino acids. DNA of the CDR3: TGTGCCAGCAGCGATCAGGGTCCTGAGGCTTTCTTT. Protein product: CASSDQGPEAFF. The entire variable domain, with the rest obtained from reference TRBV7-6 and TRBJ1-1, is as follows: GAGVSQSPRYKVTKRGQDVALRCDPISGHVSLYWYRQALGQGPEFLTYFNYEAQQDKSGLPNDRFSAERPEGSISTLTIQRTEQRDSAMYRCASSDQGPEAFFGQGTRLTVV.

The chain employs TRBV4-3 and TRBJ2-1; D perhaps matches TRBD2 (6 bases). Germline V gene lookup returns CDR1 LGHNA and CDR2 YSLEER. This CDR3 contains 18 residues. V was pared by 1 base and J by 5 bases, with 21 bases between. CDR3 sequence reads: CASSQGFGRVAGHNEQFF. The CDR3, as DNA: TGCGCCAGCAGCCAAGGTTTTGGGCGAGTCGCGGGACACAATGAGCAGTTCTTC.

The chain recombines TRBV6-5 with TRBJ2-5, with a tentative D call TRBD2 (6 bases). There are 12 residues in the CDR3. The V gene's germline CDR1 is MNHEY and CDR2 SVGAGI. Trimming removed 2 bases at V and 7 bases at J, with 8 bases between. CDR3 in DNA: TGTGCCAGCAGTTACCCCGGGGGGACCCAGTACTTC. Translation: CASSYPGGTQYF.

The rearrangement joins TRBV7-9 to TRBJ1-1; TRBD1 agrees at 8 bases. The CDR3 contains 15 residues. Unmatched junction bases numbered 6, after V lost 1 base and J lost 5 bases. Germline assignment: CDR1 SEHNR and CDR2 FQNEAQ (reference sequence). CDR3 amino acids: CASSLGAGGWTEAFF. In DNA, the CDR3 is TGTGCCAGCAGCTTAGGAGCAGGGGGCTGGACTGAAGCTTTCTTT.

The chain joins TRBV6-1 to TRBJ2-1; 10 nucleotides align to TRBD2. Trimming took 0 bases from V and 8 from J; bases not matched to a gene: 4. Germline V CDR1 and CDR2: MNHNS, SASEGT. The length of the CDR3 is 15 residues. In DNA, the CDR3 is TGTGCCAGCAGTGAAGCAGCGGGGGGGGTTTATGAGCAGTTCTTC. This translates into CASSEAAGGVYEQFF.

J is TRBJ2-2 and V is TRBV5-4, with no clear D. The V end was cut by 6 bases, the J end by 3 bases, with 12 bases between. The CDR3 is 14 amino acids. The germline V gene has CDR1 SGHNT and CDR2 YYREEE (reference sequence). The CDR3 reads CASKRQEYTGELFF. In nucleotides, the CDR3 is TGTGCCAGCAAGAGGCAGGAATACACCGGGGAGCTGTTTTTT. Combining the CDR3 with reference TRBV5-4 and TRBJ2-2 gives the whole variable domain ETGVTQSPTHLIKTRGQQVTLRCSSQSGHNTVSWYQQALGQGPQFIFQYYREEENGRGNFPPRFSGLQFPNYSSELNVNALELDDSALYLCASKRQEYTGELFFGEGSRLTVL.

This rearrangement joins TRBV7-9 to TRBJ2-7; D not certain. This CDR3 comprises 11 residues. V lost 4 bases to trimming and J lost 3 bases, with 4 bases between them. Looked up from germline, CDR1 is SEHNR and CDR2 is FQNEAQ (reference sequence). In nucleotides, the CDR3 is TGTGCCAGCAGCTACTTCTACGAGCAGTACGTC. Its protein product is CASSYFYEQYV.

This chain connects TRBV4-1 to TRBJ2-7; D possibly corresponds to TRBD1 (5 bases). Germline values: CDR1 MGHRA, CDR2 YSYEKL. V lost 0 bases and J 3 bases, leaving 18 bases between the germline ends. This CDR3 has 17 residues. The chain's CDR3 is CASSQDGAIPWGYEQYV. The CDR3 bases are TGCGCCAGCAGCCAAGATGGGGCGATCCCCTGGGGCTACGAGCAGTACGTC.

This sequence joins TRBV7-9 and TRBJ1-4, with D perhaps TRBD1 (5 bases). CDR1 and CDR2 (germline): SEHNR, FQNEAQ (reference sequence). The CDR3 sequence is 14 residues long. V lost 5 bases and J lost 6, with 13 bases in between. The CDR3 coding sequence is TGTGCCAGCAGCCCGAGCCGGGGGTATGAAAAACTGTTTTTT. Translating it yields CASSPSRGYEKLFF.

The chain joins TRBV11-1 to TRBJ1-5; D is ambiguous. Germline CDR1 reads SGHAT; CDR2 reads FQDESV (reference sequence). CDR3 size: 13 residues. Trimming removed 2 bases at V and 7 bases at J, with 9 bases between. The CDR3 bases are TGTGCCAGCAGCTTATGGTGTTACCAGCCCCAGCATTTT. Translated: CASSLWCYQPQHF.

The chain carries TRBV7-5 and TRBJ1-4. TRBV7-5 is labeled a pseudogene. The CDR3 is made up of 22 amino acids. In nucleotides, the CDR3 is TGTGTCAGAAGCCCCGTCCTGCCGAAGACAGAGGGTGATGGACCAACTAATGAAAAACTGTTTTTT. Translation: CVRSPVLPKTEGDGPTNEKLFF.

This chain joins TRBV9 and TRBJ2-1, with 7 bases lining up with TRBD1. Germline CDR1 SGDLS, CDR2 YYNGEE. V gave up 3 bases and J gave up 10 bases; unmatched junction bases: 22. This CDR3 comprises 18 residues. The DNA for the CDR3 is TGTGCCAGCAGCGACACCCCGACAGGGCGCCACCTCCCTCAGGAGCAGTTCTTC. Translated, it gives CASSDTPTGRHLPQEQFF.

The J gene is TRBJ2-4, the V gene TRBV4-1; 11 nucleotides match TRBD2. Per germline, CDR1 MGHRA and CDR2 YSYEKL. The CDR3 totals 20 residues. V trimming: 1 base; J trimming: 0 bases; junction bases outside the gene matches: 11. CDR3 nucleotides: TGCGCCAGCAGCCAAGCTCTTGTAGCGGGGGGGCTTCTAGCCAAAAACATTCAGTACTTC. It encodes CASSQALVAGGLLAKNIQYF.

V usage is TRBV6-2 or TRBV6-3 and J usage is TRBJ1-2; D remains ambiguous. Germline-derived CDR1 and CDR2 are MNHEY and SVGEGT. The V gene lost 0 bases and the J gene lost 4 bases, with 9 bases spanning the gap. The CDR3 sequence is 14 residues long. The CDR3 DNA reads TGTGCCAGCAGTTACTCGCCCAGCTCCTATGGCTACACCTTC. Its protein product is CASSYSPSSYGYTF.

This chain uses TRBV12-5 with TRBJ1-5; D is undetermined. Germline V lookup: CDR1 LGHNT, CDR2 FRNRAP. The CDR3 spans 13 residues. Trimming removed 1 base from V and 0 bases from J, with 1 base in between. CDR3 residues: CASGLDSNQPQHF. DNA of the CDR3: TGTGCTAGTGGTTTGGATAGCAATCAGCCCCAGCATTTT.

The table lists this clone with a count of one. This chain joins TRBV27 and TRBJ1-2; TRBD1 might be the D (5 bases). CDR3 length equals 15 residues. The germline gives CDR1 MNHEY, CDR2 SMNVEV (reference sequence). Trimming left V 1 base short and J 4 bases short, with 13 bases between. The CDR3 DNA sequence: TGTGCCAGCAGTTTATATCCGGGGCAGATCTATGGCTACACCTTC. Protein product: CASSLYPGQIYGYTF.

The chain uses TRBV4-1 and TRBJ1-1; D is ambiguous. Germline CDR1 and CDR2: MGHRA and YSYEKL. The CDR3 has 15 amino acids. With 5 bases removed from V and 0 bases from J, the gap between germline ends came to 13 bases. CDR3 loop: CASSYLRRMNTEAFF. The CDR3 nucleotides read TGCGCCAGCAGCTACCTAAGAAGGATGAACACTGAAGCTTTCTTT.